This T cell receptor (beta chain) is drawn from a study of T cells after yellow fever vaccination (dated by TCRdb to about 2019). Context from the whole study: Libraries from fractions with low cell numbers were prepared with the SMART-Seq v4 Ultra Low Input RNA kit. To follow T-cell clones before and after both primary and booster YFV17D yellow fever vaccination, bulk TCR alpha and beta repertoires underwent longitudinal sequencing. Two healthy male donors, one aged 18 to 30 and one aged 30 to 40 years, made up the cohort. Blood was collected at multiple timepoints before and after primary and secondary immunization, and bulk PBMC replicates and cell subsets were isolated.

Explained via the paper, the treatment or condition label denotes: live attenuated yellow fever vaccine strain. At every blood-draw timepoint, two biological replicates of bulk PBMCs were collected. PBMCs were isolated from peripheral blood using a standard Ficoll-Paque protocol. TriZol was used to extract RNA from bulk PBMCs, from CD4 and CD8 fractions, and from dextramer-positive and dextramer-negative fractions. According to the germline V gene (reference sequence), CDR1 reads LGHDT and CDR2 reads YNNKEL. Cut back by 1 base and 8 bases, the V and J ends lie 5 bases apart. The CDR3 goes from the cysteine to the phenylalanine over 12 residues. CDR3 DNA only is kept here, 36 bases in frame from base 1. Synthesis of TCR cDNA relied on 5'RACE template switching, a step that introduced a universal primer site along with unique molecular identifiers. cDNA synthesis was primed from both the TCR alpha and TCR beta constant segments. Libraries were amplified in two PCR steps, with sample barcodes and sequencing adapters added in the second step. Sequencing of libraries was performed on Illumina HiSeq 2500 (2x100 bp) or NovaSeq (2x150 bp). In the source study's methods: MIGEC handled demultiplexing of reads and collapsing into UMI consensus sequences, while MiXCR performed V(D)J alignment. Clonotypes responding to the vaccine were identified with edgeR on replicate PBMC samples, with the criteria of FDR below 0.01 and a log2 fold change above 5 up to day 15. CD4 or CD8 identity was assigned to each bulk clonotype according to whether the clonotype was present at higher abundance in the sequenced CD4 repertoire or the sequenced CD8 repertoire. TCRdb itself trimmed the public reads at Q25 with fastp, ran MiXCR and retained productive beta chains. Rows with a matching CDR3 protein are joined into one entry that keeps the most common DNA and genes. TCRdb, not the authors, supplied the V and J calls. Counted in this sample were about 350,000 distinct CDR3 sequences; about 7.8% of them appeared once. In total, the top ten clones hold approximately 18% of the sample.

General conclusions and limits of the study: The secondary T-cell response was weaker than the primary response but faster, peaking on day 5 instead of day 15. Most clones expanded after primary vaccination (almost 98% of CD4 and 88% of CD8) were re-detected after the booster, suggesting that broad memory maintenance occurred. A small fraction of clonotypes showed up in both the CD4 and CD8 compartments, probably as a result of convergent recombination. Because the study included only a couple of donors, the extent to which the findings can be generalized is limited. Computational filtering was required because FACS-sorted repertoires could contain abundant contaminating clonotypes from the bulk population.

The sample holds many counts of this clonotype. The antigen it binds to is not known. Base quality data are lacking; no much larger clone is found one base away. The chain employs TRBV3-1 and TRBJ2-2; TRBD2 could be the D gene, as 5 bases match. The sequencing here drew on PBMCs, taken approximately 40 days after the first yellow fever vaccination. This receptor was taken from a man aged 18 to 30 who received the YFV17D yellow fever vaccine. The DNA sequence is as follows: TGTGCCAGCAGCCAAGGAGGGGGGGAGCTGTTTTTT. Its amino acids are CASSQGGGELFF.